This T cell receptor (beta chain) was retrieved from a study of T cells in women clearing cervical HPV infection. Study-level results: Repertoire richness, not evenness, was significantly elevated in CIN3+ cases versus controls.

The length of the CDR3 is 16 residues. V shed 1 base, J shed 3 bases, and the junction held 8 bases outside the gene matches. Germline V gives CDR1 ENHRY, CDR2 SYGVKD. All donors had a single incident cervical HPV16 infection, not prevalent. As concerns this clone: The antigen is not known. The read falls 3 residues short of the CDR3 end, and the missing part is taken from the germline J gene.

Clones were sequenced by immunoSEQ multiplex PCR, and TCRdb holds only the in-frame ones, with some missing. This sample carries under 20,000 clones, with around 17% going to the ten biggest clones. The chain couples TRBV10-3 to TRBJ2-7; 8 bases line up with TRBD1. The source is a woman aged 18 to 75 with a cervical HPV16 infection that either progressed to CIN3+ or cleared (not recorded which). Sequences were obtained from blood buffy coat. CDR3 bases read: TGTGCCATCAGTGAGTTATCAGGGGGCGAAATCTACGAG. Translation: CAISELSGGEIYE. The entire CDR3 is CAISELSGGEIYEQYF.